This TCR beta chain was recovered during a study of regulatory T cells in long-lasting Graves disease. This clonotype was observed a handful of times. Time point described: newly diagnosed GD, antithyroid drugs for less than 3 months. Making the TCR library involved RNA that had been extracted from PBMCs. American Thyroid Association guidelines defined how Graves' disease was diagnosed. The CDR3 spans 15 residues. Deletions cut 1 base from V and 4 bases from J, with 14 bases between. Germline V lookup: CDR1 MGHRA, CDR2 YSYEKL. Arm-PCR with iRepertoire HTBI primers amplified the CDR3 regions for these TCR beta libraries. TCRdb passed the multiplex PCR reads through MiXCR, listing each CDR3 protein once. This repertoire shows 580,000 or so distinct CDR3 sequences, 15% to 20% found once; its top ten account for approximately 12%. The data were also submitted as part of a second study, on T cells in Graves' hyperthyroidism and ophthalmopathy.

The sequences come from peripheral blood mononuclear cells (PBMCs), collected at new diagnosis, from a patient treated with antithyroid drugs. This receptor was identified in a man aged 18 to 29 with Graves disease. This rearrangement joins TRBV4-1 to TRBJ2-7, with a weak D call TRBD2 (5 bases). CDR3 nucleotides: TGCGCCAGCAGCCAAGGTACTCCGGGATATTACGAGCAGTACTTC. This sequence encodes CASSQGTPGYYEQYF.